The 8 T cell receptor beta chains listed next were all sequenced from one sample in a study of control samples from healthy donors and cancer patients. Produced via immunoSEQ multiplex PCR; TCRdb's table is partial and in-frame only. Of 90,000 to 110,000 clones in the sample, approximately 90% were seen once. Sequenced material: blood. The receptor set was obtained from a human donor in good health. The donor label of this sample is uncertain.

This clone was recorded a few times. V is TRBV11-1 and J is TRBJ1-2; D not certain. The CDR3 is made up of 13 amino acids. Trimming pared 2 bases from V and 6 bases from J, leaving 10 bases between. Germline V CDR1 and CDR2: SGHAT, FQDESV (reference sequence). The CDR3 here is CASSLNGKNGYTF. Written as DNA, the CDR3 is TGTGCCAGCAGCTTAAACGGAAAAAATGGCTACACCTTC.

V and J are TRBV3-1 (or the pseudogene TRBV3-2) and TRBJ1-2; D possibly corresponds to TRBD1 (5 bases). CDR1 and CDR2 (germline): LGHDT, YNNKEL (reference sequence). The CDR3 has 15 residues. Trimming took 2 bases from V and 3 from J, leaving 13 bases between them. CDR3 nucleotide sequence: TGTGCCAGCAGCCAAAGGGGAGGGCAGGACTATGGCTACACCTTC. Protein product: CASSQRGGQDYGYTF.

The chain is built from TRBV7-9 and TRBJ2-1, with 7 nucleotides matching TRBD1. The CDR3 has 14 residues. J lost 10 bases, V lost 5 bases, and 11 bases had no gene match. Germline values: CDR1 SEHNR, CDR2 FQNEAQ (reference sequence). As DNA, the CDR3 is TGTGCCAGCAGCCGCTGGACAGGTGGGAACGAGCAGTTCTTC. It is translated as CASSRWTGGNEQFF.

J is TRBJ2-7 and V is TRBV15; 8 nucleotides agree with TRBD1. The CDR3 is made up of 16 amino acids. The V and J ends lost 0 bases and 9 bases, in that order; junction bases with no gene match: 13. Germline-derived CDR1 and CDR2 are LNHNV and YYDKDF (reference sequence). CDR3 loop: CATSRDQPRQGIGQYF. CDR3 nucleotide sequence: TGTGCCACCAGCAGAGATCAGCCCCGACAGGGGATAGGGCAGTACTTC.

A single count supports this clone. The CDR3: CSVKGANEKLFF. The CDR3 nucleotides read TGCAGCGTTAAGGGTGCTAATGAAAAACTGTTTTTT. V usage is TRBV29-1 and J usage is TRBJ1-4; no clear D. Between the trimmed V and J ends, which lost 5 bases and 3 bases, there was a span of 7 bases. Germline CDR1 SQVTM, CDR2 ANQGSEA. CDR3 length equals 12 residues.

The chain has TRBV3-1 (or the pseudogene TRBV3-2) and TRBJ2-1; 7 bases line up with TRBD2. After removal of 1 base from V and 8 bases from J, the junction contained 8 bases not matched to a gene. The CDR3 has 15 amino acids. Looked up from germline, CDR1 is LGHDT and CDR2 is YNNKEL (reference sequence). The CDR3 region is CASSQGLAGRDEQFF. CDR3 in DNA: TGTGCCAGCAGCCAAGGATTGGCTGGGAGGGATGAGCAGTTCTTC.

Only one count was recorded for this clone. The chain uses TRBV14 and TRBJ1-1, with 7 bases lining up with TRBD1. CDR3 length: 15 residues. With 3 bases clipped from V and 2 bases from J, the junction kept 6 bases outside the gene matches. Per germline, CDR1 SGHDN and CDR2 FVKESK. The CDR3 nucleotides are TGTGCCAGCAGCCAGACGACAGGGCTCAACACTGAAGCTTTCTTT. As protein: CASSQTTGLNTEAFF.

The V and J genes are TRBV4-2 and TRBJ2-3, with 7 bases fitting TRBD2. This CDR3 is 17 amino acids long. With 0 bases clipped from V and 4 bases from J, the junction kept 10 bases outside the gene matches. The V gene's germline CDR1 is LGHNA and CDR2 YNFKEQ. Here the CDR3 DNA reads TGTGCCAGCAGCCAAGAGCCTGGGCGGGGGTTCGCAGATACGCAGTATTTT. The encoded protein is CASSQEPGRGFADTQYF.